Listed here is a single T cell receptor beta chain. This sample stems from a study of patients and donors after allogeneic stem cell transplantation. TCRdb re-called the RT-PCR reads through MiXCR, storing one row per CDR3 protein. Of more than 150,000 distinct CDR3 sequences listed, roughly 22% are singletons. Sequencing used blood, either unsorted or a sorted T cell fraction (not recorded which). This clonotype was sampled from a human donor who was either an allogeneic HSCT recipient or a stem cell or donor lymphocyte infusion donor (not recorded which). It is not recorded whose cells these are; they may come from a transplant donor.

CDR3 protein: CASSQDRGTDTQYF. The CDR3 DNA follows: TGCGCCAGCAGCCAAGACAGGGGAACAGATACGCAGTATTTT. This chain joins TRBV4-3 and TRBJ2-3; D is perhaps TRBD1 (6 bases). Trimming took off 0 bases at V and 3 bases at J, with 7 bases between the two ends. Germline lookup yields CDR1 LGHNA and CDR2 YSLEER. The length of the CDR3 is 14 residues.